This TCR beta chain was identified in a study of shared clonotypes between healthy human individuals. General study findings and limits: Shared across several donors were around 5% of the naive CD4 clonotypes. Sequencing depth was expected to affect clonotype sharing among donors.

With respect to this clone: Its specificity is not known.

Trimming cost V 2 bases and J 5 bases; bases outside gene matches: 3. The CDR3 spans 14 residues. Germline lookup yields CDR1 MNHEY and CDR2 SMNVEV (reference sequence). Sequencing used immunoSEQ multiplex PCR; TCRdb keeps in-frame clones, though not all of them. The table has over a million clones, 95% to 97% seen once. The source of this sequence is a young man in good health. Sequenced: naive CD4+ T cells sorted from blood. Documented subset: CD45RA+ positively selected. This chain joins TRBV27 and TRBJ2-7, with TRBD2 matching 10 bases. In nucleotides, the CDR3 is TGTGCCAGCAGTTTAAAACTAGCGGGACACGAGCAGTACTTC. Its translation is CASSLKLAGHEQYF.